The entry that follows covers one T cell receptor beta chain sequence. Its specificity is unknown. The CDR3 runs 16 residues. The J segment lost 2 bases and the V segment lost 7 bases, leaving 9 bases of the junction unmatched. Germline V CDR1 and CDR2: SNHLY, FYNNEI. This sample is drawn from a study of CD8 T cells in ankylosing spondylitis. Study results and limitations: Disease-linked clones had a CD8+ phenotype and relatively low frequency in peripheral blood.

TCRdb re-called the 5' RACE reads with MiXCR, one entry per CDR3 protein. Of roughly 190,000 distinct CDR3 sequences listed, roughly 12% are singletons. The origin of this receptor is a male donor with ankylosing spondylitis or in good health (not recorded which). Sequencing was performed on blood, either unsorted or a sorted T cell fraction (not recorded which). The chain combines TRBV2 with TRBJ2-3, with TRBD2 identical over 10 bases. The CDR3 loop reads CASIKPGLAFTDTQYF. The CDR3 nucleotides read TGTGCCAGCATTAAACCGGGACTAGCGTTCACAGATACGCAGTATTTT.